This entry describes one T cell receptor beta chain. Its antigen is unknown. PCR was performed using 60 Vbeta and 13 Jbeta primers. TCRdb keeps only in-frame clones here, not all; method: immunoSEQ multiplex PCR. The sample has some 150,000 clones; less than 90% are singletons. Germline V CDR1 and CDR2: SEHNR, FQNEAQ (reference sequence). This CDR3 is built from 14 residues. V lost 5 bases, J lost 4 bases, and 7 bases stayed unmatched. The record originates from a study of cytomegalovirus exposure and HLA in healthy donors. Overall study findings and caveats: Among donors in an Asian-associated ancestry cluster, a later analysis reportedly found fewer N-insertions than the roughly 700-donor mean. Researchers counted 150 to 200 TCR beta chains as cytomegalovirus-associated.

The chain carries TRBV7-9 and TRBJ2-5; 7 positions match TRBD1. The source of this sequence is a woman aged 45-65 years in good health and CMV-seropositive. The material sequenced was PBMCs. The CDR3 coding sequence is TGTGCCAGCAGCAGTGACAGGGCGATAGAGACCCAGTACTTC. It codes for CASSSDRAIETQYF.